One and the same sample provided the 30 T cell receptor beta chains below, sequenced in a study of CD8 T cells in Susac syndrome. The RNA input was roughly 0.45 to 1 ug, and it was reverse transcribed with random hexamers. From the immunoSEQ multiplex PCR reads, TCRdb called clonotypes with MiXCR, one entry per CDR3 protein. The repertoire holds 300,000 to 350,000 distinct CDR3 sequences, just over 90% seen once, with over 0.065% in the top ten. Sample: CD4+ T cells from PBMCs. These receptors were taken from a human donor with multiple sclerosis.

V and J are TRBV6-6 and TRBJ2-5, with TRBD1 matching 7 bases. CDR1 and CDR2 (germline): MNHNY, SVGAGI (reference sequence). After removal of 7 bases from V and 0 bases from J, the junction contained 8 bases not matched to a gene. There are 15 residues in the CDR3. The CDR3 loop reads CASMGTDSYQETQYF. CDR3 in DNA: TGTGCCAGCATGGGGACAGACTCCTACCAAGAGACCCAGTACTTC.

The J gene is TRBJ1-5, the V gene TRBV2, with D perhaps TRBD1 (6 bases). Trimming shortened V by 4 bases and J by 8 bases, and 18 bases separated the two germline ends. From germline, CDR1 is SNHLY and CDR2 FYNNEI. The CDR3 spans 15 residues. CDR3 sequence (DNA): TGTGCCAGCAGTGGGGGGCAGGCCGTCACAAAGCCCCAGCATTTT. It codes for CASSGGQAVTKPQHF.

The CDR3 sequence is CSASNRGPPFF. Written as DNA, the CDR3 is TGCAGTGCTAGCAACAGGGGGCCCCCTTTCTTT. The V and J genes are TRBV20-1 and TRBJ1-1, with 9 bases that match TRBD1. Germline V gene data show CDR1 as DFQATT and CDR2 as SNEGSKA (reference sequence). With 3 bases clipped from V and 12 bases from J, the junction kept 5 bases outside the gene matches. The CDR3 spans 11 residues.

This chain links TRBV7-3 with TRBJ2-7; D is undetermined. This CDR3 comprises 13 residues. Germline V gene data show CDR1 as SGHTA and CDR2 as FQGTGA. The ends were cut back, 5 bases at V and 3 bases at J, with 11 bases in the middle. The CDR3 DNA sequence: TGTGCCAGCAGCCTCACGTGGGGCTACGAGCAGTACTTC. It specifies CASSLTWGYEQYF.

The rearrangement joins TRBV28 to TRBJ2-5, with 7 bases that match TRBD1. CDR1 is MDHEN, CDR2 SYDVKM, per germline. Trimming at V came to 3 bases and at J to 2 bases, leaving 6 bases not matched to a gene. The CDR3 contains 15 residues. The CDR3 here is CASSFWGTAQETQYF. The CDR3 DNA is TGTGCCAGCAGTTTCTGGGGGACAGCACAAGAGACCCAGTACTTC.

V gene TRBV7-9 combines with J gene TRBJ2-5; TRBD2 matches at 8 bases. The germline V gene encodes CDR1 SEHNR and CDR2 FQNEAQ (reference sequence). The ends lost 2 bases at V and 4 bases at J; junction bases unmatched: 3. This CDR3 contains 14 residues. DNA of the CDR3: TGTGCCAGCAGCTTACATAGCGGGGTAGAGACCCAGTACTTC. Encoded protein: CASSLHSGVETQYF.

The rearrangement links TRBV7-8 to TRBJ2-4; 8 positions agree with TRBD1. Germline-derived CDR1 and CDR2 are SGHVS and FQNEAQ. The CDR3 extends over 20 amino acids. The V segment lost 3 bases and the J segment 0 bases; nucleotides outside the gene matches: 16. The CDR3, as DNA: TGTGCCAGCAGCTTCGGACAGGGAAGAGCTAGTCCTCTAGCCAAAAACATTCAGTACTTC. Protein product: CASSFGQGRASPLAKNIQYF.

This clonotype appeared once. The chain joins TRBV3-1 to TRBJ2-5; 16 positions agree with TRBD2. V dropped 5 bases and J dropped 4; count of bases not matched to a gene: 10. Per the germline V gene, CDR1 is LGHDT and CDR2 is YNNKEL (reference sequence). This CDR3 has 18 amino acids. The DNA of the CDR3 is TGTGCCAGCAGCGGGGGACTAGCGGGGGGGATGCGAAGAGAGACCCAGTACTTC. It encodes CASSGGLAGGMRRETQYF.

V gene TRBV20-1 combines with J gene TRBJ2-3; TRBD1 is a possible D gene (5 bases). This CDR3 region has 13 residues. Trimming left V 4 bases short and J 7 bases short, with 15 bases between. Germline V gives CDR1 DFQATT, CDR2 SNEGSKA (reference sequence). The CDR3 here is CSAKVPGSHTQYF. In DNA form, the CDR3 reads TGCAGTGCTAAGGTGCCAGGGTCTCATACGCAGTATTTT.

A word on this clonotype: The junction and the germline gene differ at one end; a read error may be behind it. This CDR3 is CSGTVTQGTQYF. CDR3 bases: TGCAGCGGGACAGTAACCCAAGGGACCCAGTACTTC. This chain uses TRBV29-1 with TRBJ2-5, with a tentative D call TRBD1 (6 bases). The CDR3 has 12 residues. Germline CDR1 and CDR2: SQVTM and ANQGSEA.

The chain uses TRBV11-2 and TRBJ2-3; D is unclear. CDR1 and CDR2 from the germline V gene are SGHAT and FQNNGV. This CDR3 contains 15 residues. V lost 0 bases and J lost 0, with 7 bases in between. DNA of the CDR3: TGTGCCAGCAGCTTAGATGGCTTAAGCACAGATACGCAGTATTTT. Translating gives CASSLDGLSTDTQYF.

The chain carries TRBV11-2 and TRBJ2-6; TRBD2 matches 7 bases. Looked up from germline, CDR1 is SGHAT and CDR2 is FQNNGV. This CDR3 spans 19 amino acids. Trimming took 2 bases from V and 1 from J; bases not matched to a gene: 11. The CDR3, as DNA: TGTGCCAGCAGCTTACGGGGGAGGGAACCCCTGTCTGGGGCCAACGTCCTGACTTTC. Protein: CASSLRGREPLSGANVLTF.

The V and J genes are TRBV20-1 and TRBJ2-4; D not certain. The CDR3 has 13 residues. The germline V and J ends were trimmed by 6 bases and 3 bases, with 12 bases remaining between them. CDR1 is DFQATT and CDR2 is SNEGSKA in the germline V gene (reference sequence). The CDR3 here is CSARKVHKNIQYF. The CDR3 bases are TGCAGTGCCCGGAAGGTCCACAAAAACATTCAGTACTTC.

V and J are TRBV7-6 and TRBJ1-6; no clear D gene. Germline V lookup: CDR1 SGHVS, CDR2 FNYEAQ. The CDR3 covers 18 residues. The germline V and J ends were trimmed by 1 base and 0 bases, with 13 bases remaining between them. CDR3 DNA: TGTGCCAGCAGCTTAGATGACATTTTAAGCTCCTATAATTCACCCCTCCACTTT. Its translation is CASSLDDILSSYNSPLHF. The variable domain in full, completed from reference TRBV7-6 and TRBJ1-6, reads GAGVSQSPRYKVTKRGQDVALRCDPISGHVSLYWYRQALGQGPEFLTYFNYEAQQDKSGLPNDRFSAERPEGSISTLTIQRTEQRDSAMYRCASSLDDILSSYNSPLHFGNGTRLTVT.

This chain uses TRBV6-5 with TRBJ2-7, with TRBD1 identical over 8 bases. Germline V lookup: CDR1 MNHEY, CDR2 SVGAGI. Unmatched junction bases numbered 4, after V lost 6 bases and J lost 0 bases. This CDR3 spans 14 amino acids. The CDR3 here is CASRGDRRSYEQYF. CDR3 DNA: TGTGCCAGCAGAGGGGACAGGCGCTCCTACGAGCAGTACTTC.

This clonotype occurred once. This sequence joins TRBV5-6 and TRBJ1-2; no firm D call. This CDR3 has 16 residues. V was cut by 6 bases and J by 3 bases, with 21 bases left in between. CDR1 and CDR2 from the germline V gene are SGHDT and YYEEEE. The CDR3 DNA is TGTGCCAGCACCCGGGCCTGGAGTAAGGTGGACTATGGCTACACCTTC. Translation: CASTRAWSKVDYGYTF.

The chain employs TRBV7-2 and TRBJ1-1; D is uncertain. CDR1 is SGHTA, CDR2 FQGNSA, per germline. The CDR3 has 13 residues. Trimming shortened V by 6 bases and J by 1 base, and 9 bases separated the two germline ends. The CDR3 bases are TGTGCCAGCAGTTCAACACCGAACACTGAAGCTTTCTTT. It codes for CASSSTPNTEAFF.

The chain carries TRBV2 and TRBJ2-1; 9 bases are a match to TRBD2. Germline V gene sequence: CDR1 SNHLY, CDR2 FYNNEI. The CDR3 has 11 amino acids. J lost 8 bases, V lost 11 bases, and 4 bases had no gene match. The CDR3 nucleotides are TGTGCCCTGGGACTAGCCGATGAGCAGTTCTTC. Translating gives CALGLADEQFF.

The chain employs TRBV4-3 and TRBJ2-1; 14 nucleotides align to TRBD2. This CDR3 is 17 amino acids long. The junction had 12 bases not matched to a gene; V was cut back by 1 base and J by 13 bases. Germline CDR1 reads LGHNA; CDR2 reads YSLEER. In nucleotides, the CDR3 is TGCGCCAGCAGCCAAGCTAGGCTGACTAGCGGGAGGGCCCGACAGTTCTTC. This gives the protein CASSQARLTSGRARQFF.

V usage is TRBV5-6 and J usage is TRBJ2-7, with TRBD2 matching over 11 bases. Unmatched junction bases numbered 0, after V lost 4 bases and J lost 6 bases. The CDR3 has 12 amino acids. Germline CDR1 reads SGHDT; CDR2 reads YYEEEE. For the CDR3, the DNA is TGTGCCAGCAGCGGGACTAGCGGCGAGCAGTACTTC. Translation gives CASSGTSGEQYF.

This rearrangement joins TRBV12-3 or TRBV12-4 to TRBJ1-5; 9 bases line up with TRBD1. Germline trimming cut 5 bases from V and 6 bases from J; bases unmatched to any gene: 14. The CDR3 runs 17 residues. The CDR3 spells CASSLGTGRPIVQPQHF. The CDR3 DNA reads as TGTGCCAGCAGTCTCGGGACAGGGCGACCGATAGTTCAGCCCCAGCATTTT.

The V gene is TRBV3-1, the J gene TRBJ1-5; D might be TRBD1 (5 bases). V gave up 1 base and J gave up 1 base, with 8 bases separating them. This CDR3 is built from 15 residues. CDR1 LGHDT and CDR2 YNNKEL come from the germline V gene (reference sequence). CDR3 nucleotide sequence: TGTGCCAGCAGCCAAGCTCGGGGCAGCAATCAGCCCCAGCATTTT. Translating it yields CASSQARGSNQPQHF. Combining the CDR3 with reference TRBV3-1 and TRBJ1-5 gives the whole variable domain DTAVSQTPKYLVTQMGNDKSIKCEQNLGHDTMYWYKQDSKKFLKIMFSYNNKELIINETVPNRFSPKSPDKAHLNLHINSLELGDSAVYFCASSQARGSNQPQHFGDGTRLSIL.

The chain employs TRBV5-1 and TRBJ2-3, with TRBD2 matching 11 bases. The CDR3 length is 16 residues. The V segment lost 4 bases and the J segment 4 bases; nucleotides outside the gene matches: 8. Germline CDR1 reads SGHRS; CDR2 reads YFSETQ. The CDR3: CASSNLAGGVPDTQYF. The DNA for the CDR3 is TGCGCCAGCAGCAACTTAGCGGGAGGGGTGCCAGATACGCAGTATTTT.

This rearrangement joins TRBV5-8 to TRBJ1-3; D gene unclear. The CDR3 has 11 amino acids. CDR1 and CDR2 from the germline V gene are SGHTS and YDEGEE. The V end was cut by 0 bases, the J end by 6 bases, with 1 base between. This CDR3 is CASSLVNTIYF. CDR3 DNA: TGTGCCAGCAGCTTGGTAAACACCATATATTTT.

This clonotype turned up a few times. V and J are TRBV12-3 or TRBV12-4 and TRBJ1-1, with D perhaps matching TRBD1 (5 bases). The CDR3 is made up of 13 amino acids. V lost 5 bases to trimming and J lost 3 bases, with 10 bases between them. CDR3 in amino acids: CASSLLRDTEAFF. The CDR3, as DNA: TGTGCCAGCAGTCTACTCAGGGACACTGAAGCTTTCTTT.

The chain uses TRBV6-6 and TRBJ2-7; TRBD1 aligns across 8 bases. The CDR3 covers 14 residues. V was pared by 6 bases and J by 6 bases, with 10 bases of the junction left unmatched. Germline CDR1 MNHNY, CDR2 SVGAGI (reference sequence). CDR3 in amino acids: CASSWGQVNSEQYF. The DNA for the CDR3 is TGTGCCAGCAGCTGGGGACAGGTGAACTCCGAGCAGTACTTC.

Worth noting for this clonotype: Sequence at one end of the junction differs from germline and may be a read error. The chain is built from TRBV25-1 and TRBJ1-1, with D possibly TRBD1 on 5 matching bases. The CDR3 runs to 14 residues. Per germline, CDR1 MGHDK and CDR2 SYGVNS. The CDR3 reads CASTHAGSATEAFF. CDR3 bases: TGTGCCAGCACTCACGCAGGGTCGGCCACTGAAGCCTTCTTT.

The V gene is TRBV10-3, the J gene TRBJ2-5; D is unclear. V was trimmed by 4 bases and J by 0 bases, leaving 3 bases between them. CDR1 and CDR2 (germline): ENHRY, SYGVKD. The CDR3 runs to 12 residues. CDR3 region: CAISGNQETQYF. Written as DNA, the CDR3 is TGTGCCATCAGTGGCAACCAAGAGACCCAGTACTTC.

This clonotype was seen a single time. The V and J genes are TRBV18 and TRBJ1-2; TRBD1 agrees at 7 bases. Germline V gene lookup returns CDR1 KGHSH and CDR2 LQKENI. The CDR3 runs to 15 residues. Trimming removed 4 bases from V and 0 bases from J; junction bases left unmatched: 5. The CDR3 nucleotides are TGTGCCAGCTCACAGGGGGCTGGAGCTAACTATGGCTACACCTTC. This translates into CASSQGAGANYGYTF.

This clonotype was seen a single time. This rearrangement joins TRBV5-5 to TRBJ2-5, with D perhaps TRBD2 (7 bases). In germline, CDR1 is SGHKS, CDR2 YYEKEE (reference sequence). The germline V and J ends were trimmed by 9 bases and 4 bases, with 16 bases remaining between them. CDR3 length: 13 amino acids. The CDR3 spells CATRRGGRETQYF. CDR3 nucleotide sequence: TGTGCCACCCGGAGGGGGGGCAGAGAGACCCAGTACTTC.